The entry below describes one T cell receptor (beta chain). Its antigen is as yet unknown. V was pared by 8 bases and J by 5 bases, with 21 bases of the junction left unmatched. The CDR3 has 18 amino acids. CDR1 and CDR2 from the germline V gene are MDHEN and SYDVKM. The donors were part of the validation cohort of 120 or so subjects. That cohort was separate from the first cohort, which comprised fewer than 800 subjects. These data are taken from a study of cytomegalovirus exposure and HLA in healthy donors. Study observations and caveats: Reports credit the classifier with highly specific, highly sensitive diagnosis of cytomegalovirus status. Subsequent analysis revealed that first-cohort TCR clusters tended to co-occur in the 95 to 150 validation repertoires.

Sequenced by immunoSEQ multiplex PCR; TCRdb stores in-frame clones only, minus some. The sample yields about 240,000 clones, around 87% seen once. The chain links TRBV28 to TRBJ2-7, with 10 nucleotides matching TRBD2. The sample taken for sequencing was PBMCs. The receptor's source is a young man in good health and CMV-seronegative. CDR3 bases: TGTGCCAGCGGAGGAGAGGGTGCGGTTCTAGCGGGAGTAGACGAGCAGTACTTC. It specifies CASGGEGAVLAGVDEQYF.